This T cell receptor beta chain was obtained from a study of blood T cell repertoires in COVID-19. Study-wide background: In each case, the material was cDNA or gDNA derived from T cells, B-cell-depleted T cells, or PBMCs.

Source study methods: By means of reference gene primer amplification, nucleated cell counts were estimated. The table came from immunoSEQ multiplex PCR; TCRdb's copy has only in-frame clones and leaves some out. That table is the source of V, J and clone size, and D and trimming were worked out from the DNA. Of more than 55,000 clones detected, 76% appear once; the ten largest clones hold approximately 6.8%. Germline-derived CDR1 and CDR2 are SGHDN and FVKESK. The V segment lost 5 bases and the J segment 12 bases; nucleotides outside the gene matches: 11. The CDR3 spans 13 residues. The chain has TRBV14 and TRBJ1-2; 8 bases match TRBD1. This clonotype was obtained from a woman in her forties or fifties with active or convalescent COVID-19. The sequenced sample was peripheral blood. This CDR3 reads CASSERTGSVHTF. CDR3 DNA sequence: TGTGCCAGCAGCGAAAGGACAGGGTCTGTTCACACCTTC. The variable domain in full, completed from reference TRBV14 and TRBJ1-2, reads EAGVTQFPSHSVIEKGQTVTLRCDPISGHDNLYWYRRVMGKEIKFLLHFVKESKQDESGMPNNRFLAERTGGTYSTLKVQPAELEDSGVYFCASSERTGSVHTFGSGTRLTVV.